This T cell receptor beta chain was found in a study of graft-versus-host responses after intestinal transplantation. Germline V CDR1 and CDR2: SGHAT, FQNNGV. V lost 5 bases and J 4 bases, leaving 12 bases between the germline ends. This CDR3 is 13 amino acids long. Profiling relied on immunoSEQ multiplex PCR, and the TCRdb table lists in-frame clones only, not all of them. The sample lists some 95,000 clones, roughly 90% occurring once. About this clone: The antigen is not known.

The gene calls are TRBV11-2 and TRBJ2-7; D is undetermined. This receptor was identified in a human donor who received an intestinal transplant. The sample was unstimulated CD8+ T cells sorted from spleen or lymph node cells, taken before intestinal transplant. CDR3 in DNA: TGTGCCAGCAGCCCCTCCTTTGCGTACGAGCAGTACTTC. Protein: CASSPSFAYEQYF.